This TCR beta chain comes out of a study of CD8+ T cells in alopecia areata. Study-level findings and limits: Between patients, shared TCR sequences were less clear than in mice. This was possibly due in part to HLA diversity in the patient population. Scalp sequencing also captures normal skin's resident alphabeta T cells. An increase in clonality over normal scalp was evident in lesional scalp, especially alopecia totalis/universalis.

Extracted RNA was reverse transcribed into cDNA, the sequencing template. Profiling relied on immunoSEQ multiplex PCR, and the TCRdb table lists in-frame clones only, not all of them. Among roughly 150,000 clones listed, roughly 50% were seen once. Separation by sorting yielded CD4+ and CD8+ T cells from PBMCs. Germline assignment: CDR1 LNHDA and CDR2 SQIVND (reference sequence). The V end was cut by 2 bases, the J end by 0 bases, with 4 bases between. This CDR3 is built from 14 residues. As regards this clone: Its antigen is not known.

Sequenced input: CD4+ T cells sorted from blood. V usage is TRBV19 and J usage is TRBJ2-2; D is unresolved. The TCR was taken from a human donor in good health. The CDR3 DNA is TGTGCCAGTAGTATACAGTCGAACACCGGGGAGCTGTTTTTT. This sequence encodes CASSIQSNTGELFF.